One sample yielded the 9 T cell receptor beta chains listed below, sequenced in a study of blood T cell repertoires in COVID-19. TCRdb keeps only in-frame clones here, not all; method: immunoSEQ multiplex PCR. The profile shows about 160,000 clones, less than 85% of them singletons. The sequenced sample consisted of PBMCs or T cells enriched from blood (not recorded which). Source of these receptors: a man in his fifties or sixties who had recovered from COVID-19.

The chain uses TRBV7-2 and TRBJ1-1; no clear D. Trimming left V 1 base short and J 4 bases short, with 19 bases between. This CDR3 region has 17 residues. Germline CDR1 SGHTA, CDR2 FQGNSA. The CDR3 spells CASSLDPAGSSGTEAFF. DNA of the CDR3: TGTGCCAGCAGCTTAGACCCGGCGGGCAGTTCGGGCACTGAAGCTTTCTTT.

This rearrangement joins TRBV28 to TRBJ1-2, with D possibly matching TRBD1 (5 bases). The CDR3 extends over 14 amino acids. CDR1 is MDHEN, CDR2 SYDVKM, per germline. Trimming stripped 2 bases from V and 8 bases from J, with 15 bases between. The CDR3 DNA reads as TGTGCCAGCAGTTTACCGGGGGGAATTTTCGGCTACACCTTC. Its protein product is CASSLPGGIFGYTF.

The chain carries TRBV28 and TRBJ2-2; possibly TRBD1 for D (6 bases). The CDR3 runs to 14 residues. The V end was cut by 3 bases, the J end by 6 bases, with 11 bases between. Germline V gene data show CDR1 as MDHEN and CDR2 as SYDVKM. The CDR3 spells CASSFWQGPGELFF. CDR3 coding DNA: TGTGCCAGCAGTTTTTGGCAGGGGCCCGGGGAGCTGTTTTTT.

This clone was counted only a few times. The DNA of the CDR3 is TGTGCCAGCAGTGACAGGGGCACCGGGGAGCTGTTTTTT. It translates to CASSDRGTGELFF. This chain joins TRBV6-4 and TRBJ2-2, with D perhaps TRBD1 (5 bases). The V end was cut by 2 bases, the J end by 4 bases, with 5 bases between. CDR1 MRHNA and CDR2 SNTAGT come from the germline V gene. The CDR3 runs to 13 residues.

CDR3: CASSQATGFGEKLFF. In DNA, the CDR3 is TGCGCCAGCAGCCAAGCGACAGGGTTTGGCGAAAAACTGTTTTTT. This chain joins TRBV4-1 and TRBJ1-4; 7 nucleotides align to TRBD1. CDR1 MGHRA and CDR2 YSYEKL come from the germline V gene. The J segment lost 8 bases and the V segment lost 1 base, leaving 7 bases of the junction unmatched. This CDR3 has 15 residues.

The CDR3 region is CASKFREGEAFF. CDR3 bases: TGTGCCAGCAAATTCAGGGAGGGTGAAGCTTTCTTT. This chain connects TRBV12-3 or TRBV12-4 to TRBJ1-1; the D gene is possibly TRBD1 (5 bases). This CDR3 contains 12 residues. Trimming left V 7 bases short and J 7 bases short, with 13 bases between.

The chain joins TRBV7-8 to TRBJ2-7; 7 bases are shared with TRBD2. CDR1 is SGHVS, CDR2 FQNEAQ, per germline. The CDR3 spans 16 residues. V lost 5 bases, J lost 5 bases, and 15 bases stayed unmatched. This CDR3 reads CASSMGPGTTIDEQYF. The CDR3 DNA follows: TGTGCCAGCAGCATGGGACCCGGGACTACTATAGACGAGCAGTACTTC.

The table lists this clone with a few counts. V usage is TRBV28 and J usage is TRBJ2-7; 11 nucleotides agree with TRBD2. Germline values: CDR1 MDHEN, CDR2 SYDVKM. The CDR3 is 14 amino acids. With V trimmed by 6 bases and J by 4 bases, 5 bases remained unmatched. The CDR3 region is CASRLAGVGYEQYF. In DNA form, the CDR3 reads TGTGCCAGCAGACTAGCGGGAGTTGGGTACGAGCAGTACTTC.

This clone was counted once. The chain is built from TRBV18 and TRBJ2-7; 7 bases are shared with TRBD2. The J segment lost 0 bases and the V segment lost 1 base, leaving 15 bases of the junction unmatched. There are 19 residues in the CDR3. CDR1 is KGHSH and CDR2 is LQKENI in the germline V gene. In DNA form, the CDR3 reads TGTGCCAGCTCACCACTAACCGGAGAAGCGGGAAGAGCCTCCTACGAGCAGTACTTC. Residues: CASSPLTGEAGRASYEQYF.